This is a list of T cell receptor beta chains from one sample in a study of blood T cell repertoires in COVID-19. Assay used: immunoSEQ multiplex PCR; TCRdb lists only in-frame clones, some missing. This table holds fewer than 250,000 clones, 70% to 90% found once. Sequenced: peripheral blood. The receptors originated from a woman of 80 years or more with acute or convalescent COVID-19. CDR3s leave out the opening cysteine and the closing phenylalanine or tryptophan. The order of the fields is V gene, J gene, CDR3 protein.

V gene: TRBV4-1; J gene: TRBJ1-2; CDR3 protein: ASSQTYLGGRDGYT
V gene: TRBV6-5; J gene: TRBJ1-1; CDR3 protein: ASSYSGQGLWAEAF
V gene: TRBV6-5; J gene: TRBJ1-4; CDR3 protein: ASRSRQGNEKLF
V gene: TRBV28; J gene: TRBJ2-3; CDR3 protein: ASSPLTGTRTDTQY
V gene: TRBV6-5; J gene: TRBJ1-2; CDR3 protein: ASKRGGEDGYT
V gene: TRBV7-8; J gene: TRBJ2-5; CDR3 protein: ASSAGQGGQTQY
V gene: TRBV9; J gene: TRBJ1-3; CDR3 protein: ASSPHGQTSGNTIY
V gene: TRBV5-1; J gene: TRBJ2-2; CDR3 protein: ASSLEGAGELF
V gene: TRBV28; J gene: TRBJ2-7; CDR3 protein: ASSTASGRASVPYEQY
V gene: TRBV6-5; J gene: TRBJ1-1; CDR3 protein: ASSRSGDLNTEAF
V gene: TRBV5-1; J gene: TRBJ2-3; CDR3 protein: ASSLHGLKDTSAGTDTQY
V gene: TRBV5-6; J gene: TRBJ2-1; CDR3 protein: ASSRTSGRVLSYNEQF
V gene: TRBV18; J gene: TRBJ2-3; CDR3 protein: ASSYAGGPTDTQY
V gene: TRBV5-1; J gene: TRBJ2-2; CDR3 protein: ASSLQGFANTGELF
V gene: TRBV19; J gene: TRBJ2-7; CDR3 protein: ASSRTRTEYEQY
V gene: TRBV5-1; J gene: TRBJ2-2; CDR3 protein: ASSLVLITGELF
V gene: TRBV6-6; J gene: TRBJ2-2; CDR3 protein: ASSYEAGGAGGELF
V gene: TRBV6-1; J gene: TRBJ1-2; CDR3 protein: ASSEGPISNYGYT
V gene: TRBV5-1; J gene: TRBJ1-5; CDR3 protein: ASSLNSNSNQPQH
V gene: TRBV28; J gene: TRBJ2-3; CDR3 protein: ASIAGETDTQY
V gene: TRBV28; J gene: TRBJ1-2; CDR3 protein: ASRPPGQGAGGYT
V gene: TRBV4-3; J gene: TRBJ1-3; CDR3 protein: ASSQDWGEPGNTIY
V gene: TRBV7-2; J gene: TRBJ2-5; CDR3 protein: ASSWTSGGAVETQY
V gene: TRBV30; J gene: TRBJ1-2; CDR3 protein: AWSTGPDGYT
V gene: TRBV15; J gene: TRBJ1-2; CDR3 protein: ATSRPVGGLRGYT
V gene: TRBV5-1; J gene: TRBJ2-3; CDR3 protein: ASSFDLAGSSTDTQY
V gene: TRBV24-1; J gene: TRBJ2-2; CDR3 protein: ATSEGTGKRTGELF
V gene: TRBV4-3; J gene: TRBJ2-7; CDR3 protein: ASSQEAVEGSEQY
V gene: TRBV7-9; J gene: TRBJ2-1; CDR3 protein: ASSLSTTGNEQF
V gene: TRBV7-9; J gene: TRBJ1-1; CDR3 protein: ASSPTGNTEAF
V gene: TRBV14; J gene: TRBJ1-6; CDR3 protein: ASSFRLRGNSPLH
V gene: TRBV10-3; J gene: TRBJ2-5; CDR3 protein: AIRGLAGDQETQY
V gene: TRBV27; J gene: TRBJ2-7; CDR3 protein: ASSLDNAVRGRYEQY
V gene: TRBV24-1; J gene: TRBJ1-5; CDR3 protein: ATSDSRGTISNQPQH
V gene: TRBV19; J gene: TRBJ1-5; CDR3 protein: ATNSLDQPQH
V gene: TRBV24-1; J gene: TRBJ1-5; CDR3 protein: ATINRGPRNQPQH
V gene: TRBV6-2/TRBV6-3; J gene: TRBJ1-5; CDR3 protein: ASSPGVAQPQH
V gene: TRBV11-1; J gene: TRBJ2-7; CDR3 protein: ASSAPGELPPYEQY
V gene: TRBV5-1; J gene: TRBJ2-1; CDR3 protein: ASSPDSGKDYNEQF
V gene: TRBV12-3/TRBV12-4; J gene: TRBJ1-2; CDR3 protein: ASRLSTGPGYT
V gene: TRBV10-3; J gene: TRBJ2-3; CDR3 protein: AAQQGTADTQY
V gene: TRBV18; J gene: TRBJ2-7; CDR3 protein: ASSLGTGGSGAYEQY
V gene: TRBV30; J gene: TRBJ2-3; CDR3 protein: ACIRDRGSDTQY
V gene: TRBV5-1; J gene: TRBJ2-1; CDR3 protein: ASSVVGGEQF
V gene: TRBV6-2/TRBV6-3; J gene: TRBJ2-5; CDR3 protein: ASSYVTGVVEETQY
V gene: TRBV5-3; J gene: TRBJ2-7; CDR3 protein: ARRYLRRESSYEQY
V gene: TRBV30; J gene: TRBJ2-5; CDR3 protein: AWSFWGRETQY
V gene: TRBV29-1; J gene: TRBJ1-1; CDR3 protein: SGRGNTEAF
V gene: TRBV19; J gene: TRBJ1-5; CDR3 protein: ASSPRTGGQPQH
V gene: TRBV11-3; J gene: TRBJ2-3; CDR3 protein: ASSLDGGTTDTQY
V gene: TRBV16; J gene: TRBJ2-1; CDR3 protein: ASSQSPGVWNEQF
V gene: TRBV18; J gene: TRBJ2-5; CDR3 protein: ASSPFGRGTSSGTQY
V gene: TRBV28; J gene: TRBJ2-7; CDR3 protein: ASSLWTSGNEQY
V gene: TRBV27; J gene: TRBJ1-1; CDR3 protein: ASSNLVRGRAINTEAF
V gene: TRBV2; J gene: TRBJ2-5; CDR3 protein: ASIPRGAEETQY
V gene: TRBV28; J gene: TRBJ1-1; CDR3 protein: ASSSQRRTEAF
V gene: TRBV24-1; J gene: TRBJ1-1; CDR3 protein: ATSEGQGRAEAF
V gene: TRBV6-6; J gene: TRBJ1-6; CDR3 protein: ASSLTENSPLH
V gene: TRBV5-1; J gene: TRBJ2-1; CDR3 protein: ASSAEYNGGEQF
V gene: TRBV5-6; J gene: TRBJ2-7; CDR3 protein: ASSGQGDTYEQY